A selection of T cell receptor beta chains follows, all from one sample in a study of blood T cell repertoires in COVID-19. TCRdb's table, derived via immunoSEQ multiplex PCR, lists solely in-frame clones and lacks some. The sample has hundreds of thousands of clones; around nine tenths are singletons. Sequencing used peripheral blood. The receptors originated from a man aged 60 to 69 who had recovered from COVID-19. Each CDR3 is given with its conserved first and last residue. A D gene is named only where the DNA matches it firmly. Clone size appears in some rows only: once, few, many, or a class for an expanded clone.

d_gene	v_gene	j_gene	abundance	CDR3aa	CDR3nt
-	TRBV25-1	TRBJ2-4	-	CASSEWGPRDIQYF	TGTGCCAGCAGTGAATGGGGGCCCCGGGACATTCAGTACTTC
-	TRBV5-1	TRBJ2-4	-	CASSLGRGGENIQYF	TGCGCCAGCAGCTTGGGGCGGGGTGGGGAAAACATTCAGTACTTC
TRBD1	TRBV5-1	TRBJ1-2	-	CASSPRTGNYGYTF	TGCGCCAGCAGCCCCAGGACAGGGAACTATGGCTACACCTTC
-	TRBV6-1	TRBJ1-2	-	CASSEGGGPYGYTF	TGTGCCAGCAGTGAGGGTGGGGGCCCCTATGGCTACACCTTC
TRBD1	TRBV11-2	TRBJ2-5	-	CASSFTGGLETQYF	TGTGCCAGCAGCTTTACAGGGGGCTTAGAGACCCAGTACTTC
-	TRBV28	TRBJ2-5	-	CATTLGGRAQETQYF	TGTGCCACCACCCTTGGTGGGCGGGCCCAAGAGACCCAGTACTTC
-	TRBV14	TRBJ1-4	-	CASSLARGNAEKLFF	TGTGCCAGCAGTCTCGCCAGGGGAAATGCTGAAAAACTGTTTTTT
TRBD2	TRBV10-3	TRBJ2-3	-	CAISASGRVPDTQYF	TGTGCCATCAGTGCTAGCGGGAGGGTCCCAGATACGCAGTATTTT
-	TRBV5-1	TRBJ2-7	-	CASSYPESGEQYF	TGCGCCAGCAGCTATCCTGAAAGCGGCGAGCAGTACTTC
TRBD2	TRBV28	TRBJ2-1	-	CASSPGTSGRARRNEQFF	TGTGCCAGCAGTCCCGGGACTAGCGGGAGGGCCCGAAGGAATGAGCAGTTCTTC
TRBD1	TRBV10-3	TRBJ2-7	-	CAIKDRGFYEQYF	TGTGCCATCAAGGACAGGGGGTTCTACGAGCAGTACTTC
TRBD1	TRBV19	TRBJ1-1	-	CASTPGTGANTEAFF	TGTGCCAGTACCCCAGGAACAGGGGCTAACACTGAAGCTTTCTTT
-	TRBV9	TRBJ1-4	-	CASSVGAVQATNEKLFF	TGTGCCAGCAGCGTAGGGGCAGTTCAAGCAACTAATGAAAAACTGTTTTTT
TRBD1	TRBV11-2	TRBJ1-4	-	CASSSDTGGREKLFF	TGTGCCAGCAGCTCGGATACAGGGGGCCGTGAAAAACTGTTTTTT
-	TRBV2	TRBJ2-6	-	CASSEDRGGGANVLTF	TGTGCCAGCAGTGAAGACAGAGGAGGTGGGGCCAACGTCCTGACTTTC
TRBD1	TRBV9	TRBJ2-7	-	CASSVGTASREQYF	TGTGCCAGCAGCGTCGGGACAGCGTCCCGGGAGCAGTACTTC
-	TRBV5-4	TRBJ1-6	-	CASSVQGSYNSPLHF	TGTGCCAGCAGCGTACAGGGATCCTATAATTCACCCCTCCACTTT
TRBD2	TRBV3-1/TRBV3-2	TRBJ2-1	-	CASSGVRLAGAHEQFF	TGTGCCAGCAGCGGTGTGAGACTAGCGGGAGCCCATGAGCAGTTCTTC
-	TRBV6-1	TRBJ1-1	-	CASSELQDTEAFF	TGTGCCAGCAGTGAACTGCAGGACACTGAAGCTTTCTTT
TRBD1	TRBV6-5	TRBJ1-5	-	CASSSDRGGQPQHF	TGTGCCAGCAGTTCCGACAGGGGAGGGCAGCCCCAGCATTTT
-	TRBV28	TRBJ1-2	-	CASSSSIGQDYGYTF	TGTGCCAGCAGTTCCTCCATTGGGCAGGACTATGGCTACACCTTC
TRBD1	TRBV19	TRBJ1-3	once	CASSTGTGAAGNTIYF	TGTGCCAGTAGTACCGGGACAGGGGCGGCCGGAAACACCATATATTTT
TRBD2	TRBV5-4	TRBJ2-3	-	CASSVPSGGASNTQYF	TGTGCCAGCAGCGTCCCTAGCGGGGGGGCCTCAAATACGCAGTATTTT
TRBD2	TRBV19	TRBJ2-1	-	CASSIKTSGGPQQFF	TGTGCCAGTAGTATAAAAACTAGCGGGGGGCCCCAGCAGTTCTTC
TRBD1	TRBV5-4	TRBJ1-6	-	CASSHSDRVNSPLHF	TGTGCCAGCAGCCATAGCGACAGGGTGAATTCACCCCTCCACTTT
-	TRBV9	TRBJ2-3	-	CASSGVRTDTQYF	TGTGCCAGCAGCGGAGTACGCACAGATACGCAGTATTTT
TRBD2	TRBV28	TRBJ2-2	-	CASSRGGGTGELFF	TGTGCCAGCAGTCGCGGCGGGGGCACCGGGGAGCTGTTTTTT
TRBD1	TRBV27	TRBJ2-7	-	CASSFSLDRGEDEQYF	TGTGCCAGCAGTTTTTCCCTCGACAGGGGAGAGGACGAGCAGTACTTC
-	TRBV3-1/TRBV3-2	TRBJ1-2	-	CASSPLGGSGYGYTF	TGTGCCAGCAGCCCCCTCGGGGGGTCCGGCTATGGCTACACCTTC
-	TRBV19	TRBJ2-2	-	CASSIGGRTNTGELFF	TGTGCCAGTAGTATCGGGGGGCGGACGAACACCGGGGAGCTGTTTTTT
TRBD1	TRBV6-5	TRBJ1-4	-	CASSKDRGDEKLFF	TGTGCCAGCAGCAAGGACAGGGGGGATGAAAAACTGTTTTTT
-	TRBV4-3	TRBJ2-5	-	CASSQEQLKTQYF	TGCGCCAGCAGCCAAGAACAGTTAAAGACCCAGTACTTC
-	TRBV11-2	TRBJ2-1	-	CASSPRPVKQFF	TGTGCCAGCAGCCCCCGCCCAGTAAAGCAGTTCTTC
-	TRBV5-5	TRBJ1-1	-	CASSWWAGVNTEAFF	TGTGCCAGCAGCTGGTGGGCAGGGGTGAACACTGAAGCTTTCTTT
TRBD1	TRBV6-5	TRBJ1-1	-	CASSYSLWDREAFF	TGTGCCAGCAGTTACTCCCTTTGGGACAGGGAAGCTTTCTTT
TRBD2	TRBV4-1	TRBJ2-1	-	CASSHQSGRDYNEQFF	TGCGCCAGCAGCCACCAAAGCGGGAGGGATTACAATGAGCAGTTCTTC
-	TRBV5-1	TRBJ1-2	-	CASSLDPWDFYGYTF	TGCGCCAGCAGCTTGGACCCCTGGGACTTCTATGGCTACACCTTC
TRBD2	TRBV7-3	TRBJ2-5	-	CASSPQSGGQETQYF	TGTGCCAGCAGCCCTCAGAGCGGGGGTCAAGAGACCCAGTACTTC
-	TRBV11-3	TRBJ1-3	-	CASSPGSGNTIYF	TGTGCCAGCAGCCCGGGCTCTGGAAACACCATATATTTT
TRBD1	TRBV9	TRBJ1-1	-	CASSVAPGQGSTEAFF	TGTGCCAGCAGCGTAGCTCCTGGACAGGGGAGCACTGAAGCTTTCTTT
-	TRBV20-1	TRBJ2-2	-	CSASYGLNTGELFF	TGCAGTGCTAGTTACGGGTTGAACACCGGGGAGCTGTTTTTT
TRBD1	TRBV7-2	TRBJ2-7	-	CASSLVGTGHYEQYF	TGTGCCAGCAGCTTAGTGGGGACAGGGCACTACGAGCAGTACTTC
TRBD1	TRBV5-6	TRBJ2-2	-	CASSKQGQGSLFF	TGTGCCAGCAGCAAGCAGGGACAGGGTTCACTGTTTTTT
-	TRBV11-2	TRBJ2-5	-	CASSLIPAGRSGETQYF	TGTGCCAGCAGCTTAATTCCGGCAGGCCGGTCGGGGGAGACCCAGTACTTC